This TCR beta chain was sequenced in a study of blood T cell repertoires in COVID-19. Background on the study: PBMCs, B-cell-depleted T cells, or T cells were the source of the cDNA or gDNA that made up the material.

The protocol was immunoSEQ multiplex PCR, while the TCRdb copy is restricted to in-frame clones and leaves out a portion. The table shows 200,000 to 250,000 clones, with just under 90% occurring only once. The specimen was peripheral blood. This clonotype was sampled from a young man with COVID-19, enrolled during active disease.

The CDR3 sequence is CASRPGQGLYGYTF. The CDR3 region has the DNA TGTGCCAGCAGGCCGGGACAGGGGTTATATGGCTACACCTTC. This chain uses TRBV2 with TRBJ1-2, with 10 bases lining up with TRBD1. The CDR3 length is 14 residues. The germline V gene encodes CDR1 SNHLY and CDR2 FYNNEI. V dropped 6 bases and J dropped 5; count of bases not matched to a gene: 6.